This TCR beta chain was obtained from a study of CD8 T cells in Susac syndrome. About the study: Susac syndrome patients were untreated, on corticosteroids with some adding intravenous immunoglobulin, or on intravenous immunoglobulin only. Study-level findings and limits: When the CD4+ T cell repertoires of patients with Susac syndrome were examined, they did not show any clonal expansion.

The J segment lost 5 bases and the V segment lost 6 bases, leaving 13 bases of the junction unmatched. This CDR3 has 16 amino acids. Germline V gene sequence: CDR1 MNHNS, CDR2 SASEGT. Reverse transcription of roughly 0.5 to 1 ug RNA was performed with random hexamers. By means of immunoSEQ multiplex PCR, TCR beta CDR3 spanning 54 Vbeta and 13 Jbeta underwent amplification. TCRdb re-analysed the immunoSEQ multiplex PCR reads in MiXCR, keeping a single row per CDR3 protein. The sample has about 240,000 distinct CDR3 sequences; around 96% are singletons. A remark on this clonotype: Antigen specificity is unknown.

The chain combines TRBV6-1 with TRBJ2-5, with 9 bases fitting TRBD2. The clonotype comes from a human donor with Susac syndrome. Sequencing was carried out using CD4+ T cells from PBMCs. The CDR3: CASSRAEIAGVETQYF. CDR3 in DNA: TGTGCCAGCAGCCGCGCCGAAATAGCGGGAGTGGAGACCCAGTACTTC.